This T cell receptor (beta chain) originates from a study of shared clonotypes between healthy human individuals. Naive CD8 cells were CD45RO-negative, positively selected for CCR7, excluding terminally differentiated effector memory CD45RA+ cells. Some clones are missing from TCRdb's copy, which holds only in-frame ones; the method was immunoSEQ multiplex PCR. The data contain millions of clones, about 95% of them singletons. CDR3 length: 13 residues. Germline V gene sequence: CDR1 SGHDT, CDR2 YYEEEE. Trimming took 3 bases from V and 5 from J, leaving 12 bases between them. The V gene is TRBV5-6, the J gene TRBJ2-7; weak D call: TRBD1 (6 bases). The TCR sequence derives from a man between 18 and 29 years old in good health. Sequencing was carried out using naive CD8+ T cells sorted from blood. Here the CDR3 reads CASSWTEGDEQYF. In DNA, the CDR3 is TGTGCCAGCAGCTGGACAGAAGGGGACGAGCAGTACTTC.